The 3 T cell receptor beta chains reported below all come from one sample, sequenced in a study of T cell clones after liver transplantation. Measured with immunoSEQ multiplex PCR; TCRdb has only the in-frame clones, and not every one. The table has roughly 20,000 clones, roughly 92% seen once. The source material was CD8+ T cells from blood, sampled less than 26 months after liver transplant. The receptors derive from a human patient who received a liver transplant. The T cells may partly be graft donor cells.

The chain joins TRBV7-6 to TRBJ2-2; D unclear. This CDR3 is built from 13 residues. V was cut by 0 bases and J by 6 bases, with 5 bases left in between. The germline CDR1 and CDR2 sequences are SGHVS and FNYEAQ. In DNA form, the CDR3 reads TGTGCCAGCAGCTTAGCGGGGTCCGGGGAGCTGTTTTTT. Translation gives CASSLAGSGELFF.

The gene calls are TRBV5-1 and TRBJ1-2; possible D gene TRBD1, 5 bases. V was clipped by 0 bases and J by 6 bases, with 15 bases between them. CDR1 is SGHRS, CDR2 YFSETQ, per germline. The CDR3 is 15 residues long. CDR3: CASSLAGTRRDGYTF. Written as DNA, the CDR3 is TGCGCCAGCAGCTTGGCGGGGACCCGCCGGGATGGCTACACCTTC.

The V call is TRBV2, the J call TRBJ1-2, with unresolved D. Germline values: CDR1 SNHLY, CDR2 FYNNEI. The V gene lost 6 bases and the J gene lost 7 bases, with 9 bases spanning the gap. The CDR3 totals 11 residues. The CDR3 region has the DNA TGTGCCAGCAGAACCGGGTTTGGCTACACCTTC. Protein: CASRTGFGYTF.